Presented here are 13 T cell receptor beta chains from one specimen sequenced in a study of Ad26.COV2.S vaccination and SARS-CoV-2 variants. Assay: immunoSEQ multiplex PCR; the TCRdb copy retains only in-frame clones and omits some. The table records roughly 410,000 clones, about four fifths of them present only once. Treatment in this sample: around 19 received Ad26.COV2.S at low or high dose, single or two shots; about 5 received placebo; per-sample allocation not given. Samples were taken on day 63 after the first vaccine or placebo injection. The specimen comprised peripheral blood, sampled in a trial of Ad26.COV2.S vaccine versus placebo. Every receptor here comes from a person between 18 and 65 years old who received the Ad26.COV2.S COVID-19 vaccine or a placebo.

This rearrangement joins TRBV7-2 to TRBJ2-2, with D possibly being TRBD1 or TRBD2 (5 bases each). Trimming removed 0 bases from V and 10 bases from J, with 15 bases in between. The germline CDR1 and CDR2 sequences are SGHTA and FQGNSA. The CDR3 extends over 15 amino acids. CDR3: CASSLAPEGSEELFF. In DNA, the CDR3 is TGTGCCAGCAGCTTAGCGCCTGAGGGGTCTGAGGAGCTGTTTTTT.

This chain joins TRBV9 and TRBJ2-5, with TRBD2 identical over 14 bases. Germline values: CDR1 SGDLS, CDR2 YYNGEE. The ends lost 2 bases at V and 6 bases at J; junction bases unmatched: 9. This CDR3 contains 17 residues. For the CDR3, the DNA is TGTGCCAGCAGCGTGGGACTAGCGGGAGAGGGAGAAAAGACCCAGTACTTC. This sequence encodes CASSVGLAGEGEKTQYF.

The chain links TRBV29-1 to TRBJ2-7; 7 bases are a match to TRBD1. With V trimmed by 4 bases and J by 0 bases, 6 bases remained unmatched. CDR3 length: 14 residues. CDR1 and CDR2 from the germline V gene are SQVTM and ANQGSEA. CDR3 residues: CSVVPRDSSYEQYF. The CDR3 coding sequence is TGCAGCGTTGTGCCTCGGGACAGCTCCTACGAGCAGTACTTC.

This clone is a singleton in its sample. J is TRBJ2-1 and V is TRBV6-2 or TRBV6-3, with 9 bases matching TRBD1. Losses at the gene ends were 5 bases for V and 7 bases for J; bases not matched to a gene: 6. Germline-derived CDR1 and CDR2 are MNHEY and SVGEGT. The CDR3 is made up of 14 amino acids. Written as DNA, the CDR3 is TGTGCCAGCAGTACATTAGACAGGGGGAATGAGCAGTTCTTC. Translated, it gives CASSTLDRGNEQFF.

In DNA form, the CDR3 reads TGCAGCGCCCCGCTGGACCTCGGGCTAACCATCTCCTACAATGAGCAGTTCTTC. Encoded protein: CSAPLDLGLTISYNEQFF. The chain is built from TRBV29-1 and TRBJ2-1, with D uncertain. CDR3 length: 18 residues. V lost 7 bases and J lost 0, with 25 bases in between. The germline gives CDR1 SQVTM, CDR2 ANQGSEA.

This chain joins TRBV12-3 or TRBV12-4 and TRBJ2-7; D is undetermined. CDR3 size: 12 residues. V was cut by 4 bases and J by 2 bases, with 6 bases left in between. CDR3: CASSSLTYEQYF. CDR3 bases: TGTGCCAGCAGTTCACTTACCTACGAGCAGTACTTC.

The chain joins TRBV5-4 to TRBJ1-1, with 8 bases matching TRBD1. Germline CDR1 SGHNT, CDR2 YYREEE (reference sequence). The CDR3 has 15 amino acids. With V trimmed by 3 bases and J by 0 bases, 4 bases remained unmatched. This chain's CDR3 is CASSSDRAMNTEAFF. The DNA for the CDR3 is TGTGCCAGCAGCTCGGACAGGGCTATGAACACTGAAGCTTTCTTT.

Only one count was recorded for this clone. The CDR3 protein is CASSRDRGGSPLHF. CDR3 DNA: TGTGCCAGTAGTAGGGACAGGGGGGGTTCACCCCTCCACTTT. V is TRBV19 and J is TRBJ1-6; 11 nucleotides align to TRBD1. After removal of 4 bases from V and 9 bases from J, the junction contained 2 bases not matched to a gene. The CDR3 is made up of 14 amino acids. Germline V gene sequence: CDR1 LNHDA, CDR2 SQIVND (reference sequence).

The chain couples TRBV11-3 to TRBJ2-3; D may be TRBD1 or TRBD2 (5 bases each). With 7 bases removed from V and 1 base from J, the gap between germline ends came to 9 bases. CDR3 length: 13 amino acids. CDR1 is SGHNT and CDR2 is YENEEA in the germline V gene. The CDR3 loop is CASTGAGTDTQYF. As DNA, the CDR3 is TGTGCCAGCACCGGGGCGGGCACAGATACGCAGTATTTT.

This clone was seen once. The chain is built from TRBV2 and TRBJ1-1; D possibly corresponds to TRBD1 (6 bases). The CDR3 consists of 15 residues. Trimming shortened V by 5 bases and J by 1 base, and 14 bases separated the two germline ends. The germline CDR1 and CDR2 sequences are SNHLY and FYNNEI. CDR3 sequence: CASSLQGSRNTEAFF. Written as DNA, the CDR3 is TGTGCCAGCAGTCTACAGGGTTCGAGGAACACTGAAGCTTTCTTT. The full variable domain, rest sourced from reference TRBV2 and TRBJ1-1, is EPEVTQTPSHQVTQMGQEVILRCVPISNHLYFYWYRQILGQKVEFLVSFYNNEISEKSEIFDDQFSVERPDGSNFTLKIRSTKLEDSAMYFCASSLQGSRNTEAFFGQGTRLTVV.

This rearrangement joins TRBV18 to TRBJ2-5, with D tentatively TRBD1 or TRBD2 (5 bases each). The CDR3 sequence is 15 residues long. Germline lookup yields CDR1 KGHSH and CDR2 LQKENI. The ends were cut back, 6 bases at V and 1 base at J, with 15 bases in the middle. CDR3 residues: CASSPGTRAQETQYF. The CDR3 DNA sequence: TGTGCCAGCTCCCCCGGGACGAGGGCCCAAGAGACCCAGTACTTC.

The CDR3 bases are TGTGCCAGCAGCTCACAGGTCTTACTAGCGGAAGCCTACGAGCAGTACTTC. Amino acids: CASSSQVLLAEAYEQYF. The J gene is TRBJ2-7, the V gene TRBV2; TRBD2 aligns across 8 bases. CDR1 and CDR2 (germline): SNHLY, FYNNEI. V lost 6 bases and J lost 2; bases outside the gene matches: 15. The CDR3 covers 17 residues.

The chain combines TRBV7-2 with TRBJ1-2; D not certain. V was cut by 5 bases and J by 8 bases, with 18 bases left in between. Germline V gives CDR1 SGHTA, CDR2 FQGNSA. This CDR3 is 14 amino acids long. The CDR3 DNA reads TGTGCCAGCAGCCCAACGGGCGGAATTATAGGCTACACCTTC. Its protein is CASSPTGGIIGYTF.